A selection of T cell receptor beta chains follows, all from one sample in a study of T cell responses to AZD1222 COVID-19 vaccine. Assay: immunoSEQ multiplex PCR; the TCRdb copy retains only in-frame clones and omits some. This sample has approximately 120,000 clones, with 91% found just once. The sample was peripheral blood, taken on day 0 of AZD1222 vaccination. The receptors were gathered from an adult in good health. CDR3s include the opening cysteine and the closing phenylalanine or tryptophan. Fields, in order: V gene, J gene, CDR3 protein.

>TRBV6-6|TRBJ2-7
CASTDGGGYEQYF
>TRBV9|TRBJ2-5
CASSVVSEGGETQYF
>TRBV7-9|TRBJ2-7
CASSSGTANYEQYF
>TRBV30|TRBJ1-4
CASDRAELSTNEKLFF
>TRBV27|TRBJ1-4
CASGHGQGAPKGNEKLFF
>TRBV28|TRBJ2-7
CASSWAGGRSYEQYF
>TRBV6-2/TRBV6-3|TRBJ1-5
CASSRDRRDDQPQHF
>TRBV6-6|TRBJ1-3
CASSYGTSSSGNTIYF
>TRBV6-5|TRBJ2-4
CASRDLAKNIQYF
>TRBV2|TRBJ1-1
CASKVGAFNTEAFF
>TRBV15|TRBJ1-5
CATSRDWAGAGQPQHF
>TRBV18|TRBJ1-5
CASSPRDSSNQPQHF
>TRBV6-5|TRBJ1-2
CASRLGVYGYTF
>TRBV6-5|TRBJ2-7
CASRLPGPYEQYF
>TRBV29-1|TRBJ1-4
CSVGGGDTEKLFF
>TRBV7-9|TRBJ1-2
CASTQQGASIYGYTF
>TRBV12-3/TRBV12-4|TRBJ1-2
CASSLSRIGYTF
>TRBV29-1|TRBJ2-7
CSVGTLYEQYF
>TRBV5-4|TRBJ1-1
CASSSGQKGAFF
>TRBV12-1|TRBJ2-7
CASSFHSYEQYF
>TRBV27|TRBJ1-5
CASSLARGNQPQHF
>TRBV18|TRBJ2-2
CASSTRRPDNTGELFF
>TRBV10-3|TRBJ2-2
CAIRARGNTGELFF
>TRBV11-2|TRBJ2-7
CASSLGIWGSYEQYF
>TRBV12-3/TRBV12-4|TRBJ1-1
CASSFGGYGAFF
>TRBV28|TRBJ2-7
CASSLVNRGPNEQYF
>TRBV19|TRBJ2-5
CASSKGRLQETQYF
>TRBV2|TRBJ1-5
CASSRSFGGQLDGGQPQHF
>TRBV7-2|TRBJ1-3
CASSLDGYSGNTIYF